This TCR beta chain was captured in a study of technical replicates of blood from four donors (dated 2017 in TCRdb). From the germline V gene, CDR1 is SGHRS and CDR2 is YFSETQ. At the junction V is shortened by 3 bases and J by 1 base, with 10 bases in between. The CDR3 sequence holds 14 residues, the cysteine and phenylalanine included. The only DNA kept is the CDR3, 42 bases in frame from the first base. With respect to this clone: Its recognized antigen is unknown. There are no base qualities to consult, and no much larger clone falls within one base.

Receptor amplification or capture employed the immunoSEQ multiplex PCR assay. Drawn from immuneACCESS, this table holds only the in-frame rearrangements with V and J called that TCRdb kept. Clones are partly lost; checked studies trace under half to an unresolved V gene and leave the rest unexplained. This sample is represented by approximately 80,000 clones; more than 85% of them were singletons. The ten largest clones represent around 0.24% of the sample. This sequence originates from a human donor in good health. The sequenced material came from T cells isolated from PBMCs. The chain couples TRBV5-1 to TRBJ2-5; a tentative D match to TRBD1 spans 7 bases. The nucleotides read TGCGCCAGCAGCTGGGGGGACAGCCAAGAGACCCAGTACTTC. Translated, this gives CASSWGDSQETQYF. Supplemented by the reference TRBV5-1 and TRBJ2-5 proteins around the CDR3, the complete variable domain is KAGVTQTPRYLIKTRGQQVTLSCSPISGHRSVSWYQQTPGQGLQFLFEYFSETQRNKGNFPGRFSGRQFSNSRSEMNVSTLELGDSALYLCASSWGDSQETQYFGPGTRLLVL.